These 5 T cell receptor beta chains were all obtained from the same sample, sequenced in a study of OX40 agonist ivuxolimab in advanced cancers. This table comes from immunoSEQ multiplex PCR, and its TCRdb copy is limited to in-frame clones, with some not included. The sample includes tens of thousands of clones, roughly 89% of them seen just once. Sequencing was performed on CD4+ or CD8+ T cells sorted from blood, taken in a trial of the OX40 agonist ivuxolimab. The receptors here all came from an adult with an advanced solid tumor such as melanoma, head and neck, liver or kidney cancer.

The chain joins TRBV6-5 to TRBJ1-3; the D is unclear. Germline V CDR1 and CDR2: MNHEY, SVGAGI. V dropped 3 bases and J dropped 4 bases, with 4 bases sitting between them. The CDR3 spans 12 residues. In nucleotides, the CDR3 is TGTGCCAGCAGTTATGGGGGAAACACCATATATTTT. The encoded protein is CASSYGGNTIYF.

The rearrangement joins TRBV5-1 to TRBJ1-5; D is unresolved. The CDR3 loop spans 13 amino acids. The germline CDR1 and CDR2 sequences are SGHRS and YFSETQ. V was shortened by 0 bases and J by 5 bases, with 6 bases between the two germline ends. CDR3 amino acids: CASSLERDQPQHF. The DNA of the CDR3 is TGCGCCAGCAGCTTGGAGAGGGATCAGCCCCAGCATTTT.

V is TRBV9 and J is TRBJ2-5; tentatively, D is TRBD1 (5 bases). The CDR3 runs to 15 residues. Per germline, CDR1 SGDLS and CDR2 YYNGEE. The ends were cut back, 0 bases at V and 4 bases at J, with 13 bases in the middle. The CDR3 coding sequence is TGTGCCAGCAGCGTAGGCAGGGCATACCTAGAGACCCAGTACTTC. This translates into CASSVGRAYLETQYF.

The chain recombines TRBV7-2 with TRBJ1-5, with D possibly TRBD1 on 6 matching bases. The CDR3 loop spans 13 amino acids. Trimming took off 5 bases at V and 5 bases at J, with 10 bases between the two ends. Germline lookup yields CDR1 SGHTA and CDR2 FQGNSA. The CDR3 coding sequence is TGTGCCAGCAGCGTTAGGGGGGATCAGCCCCAGCATTTT. Encoded protein: CASSVRGDQPQHF.

There are a few counts of this clone. The chain combines TRBV9 with TRBJ2-3; a possible D gene is TRBD2 (6 bases). This CDR3 spans 15 amino acids. Germline assignment: CDR1 SGDLS and CDR2 YYNGEE. Trimming stripped 0 bases from V and 10 bases from J, with 18 bases between. CDR3 nucleotides: TGTGCCAGCAGCGTAGTAGGCGGGGCCCACAGAGCGCAGTATTTT. Encoded protein: CASSVVGGAHRAQYF.